Shown below are 30 T cell receptor beta chains from a single sample sequenced in a study of early T cells in non-severe SARS-CoV-2 infection. TCRdb ran MiXCR on the 5' RACE reads and lists one entry per CDR3 protein. The repertoire consists of roughly 57,000 distinct CDR3 sequences, with about 12% occurring once and the leading ten covering around 1.4%. Specimen: whole blood. The receptors stem from an adult who was a healthcare worker with PCR-confirmed SARS-CoV-2 infection or an uninfected control (not recorded which).

CDR3 nucleotide sequence: TGTGCCAGCAGCGGACCCCAGGGACCGTTCTCTGGAAACACCATATATTTT. This encodes CASSGPQGPFSGNTIYF. The rearrangement uses TRBV9 and TRBJ1-3; maybe TRBD1 (5 bases). Germline V CDR1 and CDR2: SGDLS, YYNGEE. V was cut by 3 bases and J by 0 bases, with 16 bases left in between. The CDR3 is made up of 17 amino acids.

At least ten counts were recorded for this clonotype. V usage is TRBV7-9 and J usage is TRBJ2-2, with 7 bases aligning to TRBD2. CDR1 is SEHNR, CDR2 FQNEAQ, per germline (reference sequence). CDR3 size: 16 residues. V lost 5 bases, J lost 7 bases, and 13 bases stayed unmatched. CDR3 sequence reads: CASSPRDPSGGGELFF. DNA for the CDR3: TGTGCCAGCAGCCCCCGGGACCCGTCGGGGGGCGGGGAGCTGTTTTTT.

This clonotype was seen a handful of times. The chain employs TRBV29-1 and TRBJ2-6; 11 nucleotides match TRBD1. Per the germline V gene, CDR1 is SQVTM and CDR2 is ANQGSEA. V lost 5 bases to trimming and J lost 0 bases; unmatched junction nucleotides: 6. This CDR3 contains 17 residues. The CDR3 region has the DNA TGCAGCGTTTTTACCGGGACAGGGGGCTCTGGGGCCAACGTCCTGACTTTC. It is translated as CSVFTGTGGSGANVLTF.

The V and J genes are TRBV28 and TRBJ1-1, with unresolved D. The CDR3 covers 13 residues. Germline values: CDR1 MDHEN, CDR2 SYDVKM. Trimming took off 2 bases at V and 0 bases at J, with 4 bases between the two ends. The CDR3 here is CASSLPVNTEAFF. In DNA, the CDR3 is TGTGCCAGCAGTTTACCGGTGAACACTGAAGCTTTCTTT. Filled out from reference TRBV28 and TRBJ1-1, the complete variable domain reads DVKVTQSSRYLVKRTGEKVFLECVQDMDHENMFWYRQDPGLGLRLIYFSYDVKMKEKGDIPEGYSVSREKKERFSLILESASTNQTSMYLCASSLPVNTEAFFGQGTRLTVV.

This clonotype came up many times. J is TRBJ2-5 and V is TRBV11-2; the match to TRBD2 covers 11 bases. Germline CDR1 reads SGHAT; CDR2 reads FQNNGV. With V trimmed by 5 bases and J by 3 bases, 11 bases remained unmatched. The CDR3 contains 17 residues. The CDR3 DNA follows: TGTGCCAGCAGCCCAACAGGTAGACTAGCGGGGAAAGAGACCCAGTACTTC. Protein: CASSPTGRLAGKETQYF.

This clonotype was seen a handful of times. The genes are TRBV27 and TRBJ1-2; D may be TRBD1 (5 bases). V was cut by 0 bases and J by 0 bases, with 14 bases left in between. The CDR3 spans 17 residues. CDR1 is MNHEY and CDR2 is SMNVEV in the germline V gene (reference sequence). CDR3 residues: CASSLSSGRRPNYGYTF. In nucleotides, the CDR3 is TGTGCCAGCAGTTTATCTTCGGGACGGCGGCCTAACTATGGCTACACCTTC.

This clonotype was seen at least ten times. This sequence joins TRBV20-1 and TRBJ1-6; D unresolved. Germline V gene lookup returns CDR1 DFQATT and CDR2 SNEGSKA (reference sequence). The CDR3 loop spans 14 amino acids. V lost 3 bases and J 5 bases, leaving 11 bases between the germline ends. The CDR3 region is CSARGSVNNSPLHF. As DNA, the CDR3 is TGCAGTGCTAGGGGCAGCGTGAATAATTCACCCCTCCACTTT.

This clonotype was counted many times. The chain combines TRBV29-1 with TRBJ1-1, with TRBD1 matching 8 bases. Germline CDR1 and CDR2: SQVTM and ANQGSEA. Trimming took 1 base from V and 5 from J; bases not matched to a gene: 6. CDR3 length: 14 residues. CDR3 in DNA: TGCAGCGTTGAAGTGCAGGGGGCCGTTACTGAAGCTTTCTTT. Its translation: CSVEVQGAVTEAFF.

This clonotype showed up many times. V and J are TRBV5-6 and TRBJ1-2, with TRBD1 as a possible D gene (5 bases). V was trimmed by 2 bases and J by 7 bases, leaving 12 bases between them. This CDR3 is 13 amino acids long. CDR1 SGHDT and CDR2 YYEEEE come from the germline V gene. Here the CDR3 reads CASSFLGESGYTF. CDR3 DNA sequence: TGTGCCAGCAGCTTCTTAGGGGAATCTGGCTACACCTTC.

The gene calls are TRBV9 and TRBJ1-1; D ambiguous. Trimming cost V 0 bases and J 0 bases, with 9 bases left between them. The CDR3 is 15 amino acids. Germline assignment: CDR1 SGDLS and CDR2 YYNGEE. In DNA, the CDR3 is TGTGCCAGCAGCGTAGACCCGGAAGTGAACACTGAAGCTTTCTTT. As protein: CASSVDPEVNTEAFF. The variable domain in full, completed from reference TRBV9 and TRBJ1-1, reads DSGVTQTPKHLITATGQRVTLRCSPRSGDLSVYWYQQSLDQGLQFLIQYYNGEERAKGNILERFSAQQFPDLHSELNLSSLELGDSALYFCASSVDPEVNTEAFFGQGTRLTVV.

As to this clonotype: A much more abundant neighbour one base away suggests this may be a read error. V gene TRBV12-3 or TRBV12-4 combines with J gene TRBJ1-2, with D uncertain. The CDR3 runs 11 residues. CDR3 in DNA: TGTGCCAGCCAGCTTAACCATGGCTACACCTTC. This translates into CASQLNHGYTF.

The V call is TRBV18, the J call TRBJ2-6, with D hard to call. The germline gives CDR1 KGHSH, CDR2 LQKENI. The CDR3 runs 17 residues. The germline V and J ends were trimmed by 3 bases and 5 bases, with 17 bases remaining between them. CDR3 nucleotide sequence: TGTGCCAGCTCACCCGGGCCATCCCTGGGAAGGGCCAACGTCCTGACTTTC. Amino acids: CASSPGPSLGRANVLTF.

This clonotype was seen many times. The chain is built from TRBV29-1 and TRBJ1-2, with D hard to call. The CDR3 runs to 13 residues. The ends were cut back, 5 bases at V and 6 bases at J, with 16 bases in the middle. Germline V gene sequence: CDR1 SQVTM, CDR2 ANQGSEA. The CDR3 here is CSVYTGILNGYTF. CDR3 in DNA: TGCAGCGTTTACACCGGGATCTTAAATGGCTACACCTTC. Variable domain in full (rest from reference TRBV29-1 and TRBJ1-2): SAVISQKPSRDICQRGTSLTIQCQVDSQVTMMFWYRQQPGQSLTLIATANQGSEATYESGFVIDKFPISRPNLTFSTLTVSNMSPEDSSIYLCSVYTGILNGYTFGSGTRLTVV.

Details on this clonotype: The germline gene is not matched at one end of the junction; a read error may be the cause. This sequence joins TRBV7-7 and TRBJ2-5; 9 nucleotides agree with TRBD2. The CDR3 contains 13 residues. Germline assignment: CDR1 SSHAT and CDR2 FNYEAQ (reference sequence). CDR3 sequence (DNA): TGTGCTAGCAGCTTAGCGGGGGTTGAGACCCAGTACTTC. Its translation: CASSLAGVETQYF.

This clonotype was picked up a small number of times. The chain has TRBV7-9 and TRBJ2-3, with 15 bases lining up with TRBD2. V lost 5 bases to trimming and J lost 8 bases; unmatched junction nucleotides: 8. In germline, CDR1 is SEHNR, CDR2 FQNEAQ (reference sequence). CDR3 size: 16 residues. The CDR3 bases are TGTGCCAGCAGCACCGGGACTAGCGGGGGGAGAGGTACGCAGTATTTT. It yields the protein CASSTGTSGGRGTQYF. Combining the CDR3 with reference TRBV7-9 and TRBJ2-3 gives the whole variable domain DTGVSQNPRHKITKRGQNVTFRCDPISEHNRLYWYRQTLGQGPEFLTYFQNEAQLEKSRLLSDRFSAERPKGSFSTLEIQRTEQGDSAMYLCASSTGTSGGRGTQYFGPGTRLTVL.

This clonotype was counted at least ten times. This rearrangement joins TRBV12-3 or TRBV12-4 to TRBJ2-5; D unresolved. The CDR3 contains 13 residues. The ends were cut back, 4 bases at V and 1 base at J, with 7 bases in the middle. CDR3 nucleotide sequence: TGTGCCAGCAGTTCTGGCCTCCAAGAGACCCAGTACTTC. It is translated as CASSSGLQETQYF.

This chain connects TRBV12-3 or TRBV12-4 to TRBJ1-1, with a weak D call TRBD1 (5 bases). The CDR3 has 14 amino acids. Trimming pared 5 bases from V and 8 bases from J, leaving 18 bases between. CDR3: CASSLIGQPKEAFF. The CDR3 DNA reads TGTGCCAGCAGTCTTATCGGACAACCCAAGGAAGCTTTCTTT.

This clonotype showed up just a few times. V usage is TRBV20-1 and J usage is TRBJ2-1, with D unresolved. Germline V gene lookup returns CDR1 DFQATT and CDR2 SNEGSKA (reference sequence). The CDR3 sequence is 16 residues long. The ends were cut back, 0 bases at V and 2 bases at J, with 14 bases in the middle. DNA for the CDR3: TGCAGTGCTAGAGATGGCGAGACCAGAGCCTACAATGAGCAGTTCTTC. It specifies CSARDGETRAYNEQFF.

This clonotype was recorded at least ten times. V gene TRBV5-1 combines with J gene TRBJ2-2; 8 bases are shared with TRBD2. The CDR3 spans 16 residues. CDR1 is SGHRS and CDR2 is YFSETQ in the germline V gene. Losses at the gene ends were 2 bases for V and 0 bases for J; bases not matched to a gene: 3. DNA of the CDR3: TGCGCCAGCAGCTTTACTAGCGGAACGAACACCGGGGAGCTGTTTTTT. Translated, it gives CASSFTSGTNTGELFF. Complete variable domain (other parts from reference TRBV5-1 and TRBJ2-2): KAGVTQTPRYLIKTRGQQVTLSCSPISGHRSVSWYQQTPGQGLQFLFEYFSETQRNKGNFPGRFSGRQFSNSRSEMNVSTLELGDSALYLCASSFTSGTNTGELFFGEGSRLTVL.

This clonotype was observed many times. The V call is TRBV19, the J call TRBJ2-7, with D tentatively TRBD1 or TRBD2 (5 bases each). Germline CDR1 and CDR2: LNHDA and SQIVND (reference sequence). The V end lost 7 bases, the J end lost 1 base, and 14 bases lay between the germline ends. This CDR3 has 14 amino acids. The CDR3 DNA follows: TGTGCCAGTACTCACCGGGACGCTTCCTACGAGCAGTACTTC. Protein sequence: CASTHRDASYEQYF.

This clonotype was seen only a few times. The rearrangement uses TRBV3-1 and TRBJ2-7; 8 bases match TRBD1. There are 15 residues in the CDR3. The germline CDR1 and CDR2 sequences are LGHDT and YNNKEL (reference sequence). J lost 2 bases, V lost 0 bases, and 3 bases had no gene match. The CDR3 DNA is TGTGCCAGCAGCCAAGAGGGGACAGGAGCCTACGAGCAGTACTTC. Protein sequence: CASSQEGTGAYEQYF.

The chain recombines TRBV27 with TRBJ2-1; D is undetermined. CDR3 length: 13 residues. Trimming cost V 5 bases and J 2 bases, with 7 bases left between them. Per the germline V gene, CDR1 is MNHEY and CDR2 is SMNVEV (reference sequence). CDR3 DNA: TGTGCCAGCAGTGTCCCGCCCTACAATGAGCAGTTCTTC. This translates into CASSVPPYNEQFF.

A word on this clonotype: A read error may explain this, as a much larger clone is one base away. The chain couples TRBV30 to TRBJ2-2, with D perhaps matching TRBD1 (6 bases). V lost 3 bases and J 0 bases, leaving 11 bases between the germline ends. This CDR3 region has 15 residues. Germline CDR1 reads GTSNPN; CDR2 reads SVGIG (reference sequence). The CDR3 region is CAWRPRTANTGELFF. The CDR3 DNA follows: TGTGCCTGGAGACCCAGGACAGCGAACACCGGGGAGCTGTTTTTT.

This clonotype was found many times. The chain employs TRBV12-3 or TRBV12-4 and TRBJ2-3; TRBD2 matches at 12 bases. J gave up 4 bases and V 5 bases, and 16 bases lay outside the gene matches. This CDR3 region has 19 residues. The CDR3 spells CASSPTTSGGWVLSDTQYF. The CDR3 DNA reads as TGTGCCAGCAGTCCTACCACTAGCGGGGGGTGGGTCTTGTCAGATACGCAGTATTTT.

The CDR3 DNA is TGTGCCAGCAGTGAGAGCGGGGGGATCGCCGAGACCCAGTACTTC. Its protein product is CASSESGGIAETQYF. J is TRBJ2-5 and V is TRBV6-1; TRBD2 aligns across 9 bases. The CDR3 totals 15 residues. The V and J ends lost 3 bases and 5 bases, in that order; junction bases with no gene match: 7. The germline V gene encodes CDR1 MNHNS and CDR2 SASEGT.

The chain employs TRBV20-1 and TRBJ1-1; TRBD1 aligns across 8 bases. The ends lost 5 bases at V and 6 bases at J; junction bases unmatched: 11. Germline V gene lookup returns CDR1 DFQATT and CDR2 SNEGSKA (reference sequence). This CDR3 has 14 amino acids. Here the CDR3 DNA reads TGCAGTGCTCTCCGGACAGGGCGATTTGCTGAAGCTTTCTTT. This translates into CSALRTGRFAEAFF.

This chain uses TRBV4-3 with TRBJ1-1, with TRBD1 as a possible D gene (5 bases). This CDR3 comprises 14 residues. V gave up 0 bases and J gave up 1 base, with 6 bases separating them. Germline values: CDR1 LGHNA, CDR2 YSLEER. The chain's CDR3 is CASSQDGGNTEAFF. The CDR3 DNA follows: TGCGCCAGCAGCCAAGATGGGGGGAACACTGAAGCTTTCTTT.

This clonotype has at least ten counts. The rearrangement uses TRBV7-2 and TRBJ2-7, with D tentatively TRBD2 (6 bases). V shed 5 bases and J shed 6 bases, with 20 bases lying between them. The CDR3 totals 15 residues. Germline loops: CDR1 SGHTA, CDR2 FQGNSA. CDR3 loop: CASSPSSRGGGEQYF. The CDR3 coding sequence is TGTGCCAGCAGCCCCTCGTCAAGGGGAGGAGGCGAGCAGTACTTC.

This clonotype was seen more than once but under ten times. The genes are TRBV30 and TRBJ2-7; 7 bases are a match to TRBD2. This CDR3 has 13 residues. V lost 7 bases, J lost 0 bases, and 6 bases stayed unmatched. From germline, CDR1 is GTSNPN and CDR2 SVGIG (reference sequence). The CDR3 spells CASWGGGSYEQYF. As DNA, the CDR3 is TGTGCCTCCTGGGGCGGGGGCTCCTACGAGCAGTACTTC.

The V call is TRBV7-6, the J call TRBJ2-3, with 15 bases that match TRBD2. Germline V gene data show CDR1 as SGHVS and CDR2 as FNYEAQ. After removal of 2 bases from V and 3 bases from J, the junction contained 12 bases not matched to a gene. This CDR3 is 20 amino acids long. CDR3 in amino acids: CASSLTPSGLAGGTTDTQYF. In DNA, the CDR3 is TGTGCCAGCAGCTTAACGCCGTCTGGACTAGCGGGGGGGACGACAGATACGCAGTATTTT.